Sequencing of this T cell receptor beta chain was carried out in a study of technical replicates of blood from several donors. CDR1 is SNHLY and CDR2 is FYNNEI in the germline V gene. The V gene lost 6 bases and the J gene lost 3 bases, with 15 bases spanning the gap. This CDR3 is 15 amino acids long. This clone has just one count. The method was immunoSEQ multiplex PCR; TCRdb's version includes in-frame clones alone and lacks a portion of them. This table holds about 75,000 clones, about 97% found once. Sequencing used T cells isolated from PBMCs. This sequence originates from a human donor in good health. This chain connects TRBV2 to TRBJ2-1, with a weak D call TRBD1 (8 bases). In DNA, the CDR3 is TGTGCCAGCAGATATACAGGGGGGGGCTACAATGAGCAGTTCTTC. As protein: CASRYTGGGYNEQFF.